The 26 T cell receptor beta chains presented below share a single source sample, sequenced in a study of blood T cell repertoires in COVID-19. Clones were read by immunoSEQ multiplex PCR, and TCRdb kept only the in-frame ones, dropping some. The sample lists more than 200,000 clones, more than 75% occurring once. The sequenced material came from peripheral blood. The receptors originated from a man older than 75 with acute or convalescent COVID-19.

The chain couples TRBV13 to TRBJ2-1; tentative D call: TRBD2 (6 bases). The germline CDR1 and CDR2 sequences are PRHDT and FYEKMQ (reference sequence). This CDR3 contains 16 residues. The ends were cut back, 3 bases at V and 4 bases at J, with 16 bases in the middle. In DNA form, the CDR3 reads TGTGCCAGCAGCTTCCAAGGGACTCCTCCTTACAATGAGCAGTTCTTC. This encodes CASSFQGTPPYNEQFF.

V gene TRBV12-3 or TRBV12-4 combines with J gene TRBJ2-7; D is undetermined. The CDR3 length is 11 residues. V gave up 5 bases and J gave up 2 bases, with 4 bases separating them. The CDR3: CASSVTYEQYF. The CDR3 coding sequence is TGTGCCAGCAGTGTCACCTACGAGCAGTACTTC.

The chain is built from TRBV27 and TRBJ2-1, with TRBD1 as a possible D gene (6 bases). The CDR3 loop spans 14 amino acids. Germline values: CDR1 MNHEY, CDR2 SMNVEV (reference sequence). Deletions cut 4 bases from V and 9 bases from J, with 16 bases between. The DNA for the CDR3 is TGTGCCAGCAGTTGGGACAAAGGAGTTTCTGAGCAGTTCTTC. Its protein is CASSWDKGVSEQFF.

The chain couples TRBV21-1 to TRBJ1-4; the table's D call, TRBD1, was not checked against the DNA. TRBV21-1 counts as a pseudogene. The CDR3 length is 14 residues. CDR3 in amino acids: CASRGQGANEKLFF. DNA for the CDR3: TGTGCCAGCCGAGGACAGGGGGCGAATGAAAAACTGTTTTTT.

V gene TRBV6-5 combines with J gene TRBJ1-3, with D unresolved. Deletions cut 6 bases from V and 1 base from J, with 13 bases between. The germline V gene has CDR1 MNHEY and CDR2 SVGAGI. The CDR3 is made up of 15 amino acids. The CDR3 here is CASRVFKESGNTIYF. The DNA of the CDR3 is TGTGCCAGCAGAGTCTTTAAGGAGTCTGGAAACACCATATATTTT.

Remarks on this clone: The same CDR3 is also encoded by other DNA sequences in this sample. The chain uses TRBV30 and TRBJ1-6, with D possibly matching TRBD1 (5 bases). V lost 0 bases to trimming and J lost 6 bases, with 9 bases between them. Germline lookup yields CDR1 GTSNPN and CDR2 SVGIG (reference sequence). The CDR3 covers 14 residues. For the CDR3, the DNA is TGTGCCTGGAGTGTGGGGACTGTTAATTCACCCCTCCACTTT. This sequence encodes CAWSVGTVNSPLHF.

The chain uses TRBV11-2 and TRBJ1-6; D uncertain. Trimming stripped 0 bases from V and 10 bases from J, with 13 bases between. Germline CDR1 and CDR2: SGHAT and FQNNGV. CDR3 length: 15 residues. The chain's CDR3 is CASSLDEGVGSPLHF. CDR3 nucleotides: TGTGCCAGCAGCTTAGATGAGGGAGTAGGGTCACCCCTCCACTTT.

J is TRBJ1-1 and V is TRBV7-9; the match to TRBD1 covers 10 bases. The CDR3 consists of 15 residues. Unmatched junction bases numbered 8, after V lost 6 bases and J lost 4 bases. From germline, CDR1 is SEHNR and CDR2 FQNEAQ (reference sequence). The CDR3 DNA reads TGTGCCAGCAGGGAAGACAGGGGGCGACTCACTGAAGCTTTCTTT. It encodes CASREDRGRLTEAFF. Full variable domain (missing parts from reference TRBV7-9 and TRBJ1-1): DTGVSQNPRHKITKRGQNVTFRCDPISEHNRLYWYRQTLGQGPEFLTYFQNEAQLEKSRLLSDRFSAERPKGSFSTLEIQRTEQGDSAMYLCASREDRGRLTEAFFGQGTRLTVV.

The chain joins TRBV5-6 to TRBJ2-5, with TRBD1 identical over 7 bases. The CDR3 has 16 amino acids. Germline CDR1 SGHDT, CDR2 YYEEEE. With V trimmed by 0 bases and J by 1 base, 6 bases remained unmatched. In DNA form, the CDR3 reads TGTGCCAGCAGCTTGGGAGGACAGGAGGTCCAAGAGACCCAGTACTTC. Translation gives CASSLGGQEVQETQYF.

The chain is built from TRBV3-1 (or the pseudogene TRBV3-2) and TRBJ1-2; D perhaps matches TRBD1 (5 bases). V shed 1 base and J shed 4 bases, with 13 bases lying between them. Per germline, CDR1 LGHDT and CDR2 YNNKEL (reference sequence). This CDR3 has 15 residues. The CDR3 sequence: CASSQVQGLGYGYTF. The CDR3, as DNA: TGTGCCAGCAGCCAAGTGCAGGGACTAGGCTATGGCTACACCTTC.

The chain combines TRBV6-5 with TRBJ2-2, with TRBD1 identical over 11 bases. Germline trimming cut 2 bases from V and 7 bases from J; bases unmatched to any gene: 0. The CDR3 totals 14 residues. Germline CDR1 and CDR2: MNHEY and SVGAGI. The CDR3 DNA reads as TGTGCCAGCAGTTACGGGACAGGGGGCGGGGAGCTGTTTTTT. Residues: CASSYGTGGGELFF.

CDR3 in amino acids: CASSQGSLDRPYSGANVLTF. For the CDR3, the DNA is TGTGCCAGCAGCCAAGGGAGTCTGGACAGGCCCTACTCTGGGGCCAACGTCCTGACTTTC. The chain is built from TRBV3-1 (or the pseudogene TRBV3-2) and TRBJ2-6; 7 bases map to TRBD1. After removal of 1 base from V and 0 bases from J, the junction contained 12 bases not matched to a gene. The CDR3 sequence is 20 residues long. The germline V gene has CDR1 LGHDT and CDR2 YNNKEL (reference sequence).

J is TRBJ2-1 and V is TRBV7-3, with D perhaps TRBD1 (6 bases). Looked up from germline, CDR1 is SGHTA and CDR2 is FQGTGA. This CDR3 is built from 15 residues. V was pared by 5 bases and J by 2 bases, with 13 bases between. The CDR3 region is CASSRRGDPYNEQFF. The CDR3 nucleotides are TGTGCCAGCAGCCGCAGGGGCGACCCCTACAATGAGCAGTTCTTC. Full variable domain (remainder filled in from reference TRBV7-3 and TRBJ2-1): GAGVSQTPSNKVTEKGKYVELRCDPISGHTALYWYRQSLGQGPEFLIYFQGTGAADDSGLPNDRFFAVRPEGSVSTLKIQRTERGDSAVYLCASSRRGDPYNEQFFGPGTRLTVL.

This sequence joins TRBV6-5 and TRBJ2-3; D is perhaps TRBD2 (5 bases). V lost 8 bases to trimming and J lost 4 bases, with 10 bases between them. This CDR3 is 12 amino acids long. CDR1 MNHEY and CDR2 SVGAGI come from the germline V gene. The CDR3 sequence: CASGSSADTQYF. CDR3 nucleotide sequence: TGTGCCAGCGGAAGTAGCGCAGATACGCAGTATTTT.

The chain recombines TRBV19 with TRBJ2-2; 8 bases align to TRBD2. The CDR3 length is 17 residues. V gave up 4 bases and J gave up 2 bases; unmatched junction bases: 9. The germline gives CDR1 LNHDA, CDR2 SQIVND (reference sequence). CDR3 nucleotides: TGTGCCAGTAGTAAGACAGGCGGGGGGCCTAACACCGGGGAGCTGTTTTTT. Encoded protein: CASSKTGGGPNTGELFF.

DNA of the CDR3: TGTGCCACCCAACTTACTAGCGGGACCTACGAGCAGTACGTC. Residues: CATQLTSGTYEQYV. This rearrangement joins TRBV10-3 to TRBJ2-7; 10 positions agree with TRBD2. CDR1 and CDR2 from the germline V gene are ENHRY and SYGVKD. V was pared by 10 bases and J by 2 bases, with 8 bases of the junction left unmatched. This CDR3 is built from 14 residues.

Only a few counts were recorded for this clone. CDR3 DNA: TGTGCCAGCAGCTTTAGCGCCTACGAGCAGTACTTC. Its translation is CASSFSAYEQYF. J is TRBJ2-7 and V is TRBV11-1, with D possibly being TRBD2 (5 bases). CDR1 and CDR2 from the germline V gene are SGHAT and FQDESV (reference sequence). With 3 bases removed from V and 2 bases from J, the gap between germline ends came to 5 bases. The CDR3 is 12 residues long.

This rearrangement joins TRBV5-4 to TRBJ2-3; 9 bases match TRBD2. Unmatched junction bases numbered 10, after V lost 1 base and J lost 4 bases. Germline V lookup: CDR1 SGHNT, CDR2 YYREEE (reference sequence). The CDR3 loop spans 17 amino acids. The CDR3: CASSLMTSGLDPDTQYF. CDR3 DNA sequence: TGTGCCAGCAGCTTGATGACTAGCGGATTAGATCCAGATACGCAGTATTTT.

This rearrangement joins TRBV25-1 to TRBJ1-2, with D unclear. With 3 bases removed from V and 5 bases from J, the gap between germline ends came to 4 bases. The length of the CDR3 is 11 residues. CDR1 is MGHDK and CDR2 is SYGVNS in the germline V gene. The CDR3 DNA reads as TGTGCCAGCAGTGACCGGTATGGCTACACCTTC. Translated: CASSDRYGYTF.

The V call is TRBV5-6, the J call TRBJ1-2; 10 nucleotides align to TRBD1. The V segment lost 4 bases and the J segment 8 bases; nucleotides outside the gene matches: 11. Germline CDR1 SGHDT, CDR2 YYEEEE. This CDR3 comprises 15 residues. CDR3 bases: TGTGCCAGCAGCCGGGACAGGGGAGTCTCTTACGGCTACACCTTC. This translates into CASSRDRGVSYGYTF.

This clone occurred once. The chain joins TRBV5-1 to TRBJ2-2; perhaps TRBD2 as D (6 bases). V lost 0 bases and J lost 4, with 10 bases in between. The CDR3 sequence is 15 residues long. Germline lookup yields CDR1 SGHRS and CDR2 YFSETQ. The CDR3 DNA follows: TGCGCCAGCAGCTTGGACGGGAGTACCACCGGGGAGCTGTTTTTT. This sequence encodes CASSLDGSTTGELFF.

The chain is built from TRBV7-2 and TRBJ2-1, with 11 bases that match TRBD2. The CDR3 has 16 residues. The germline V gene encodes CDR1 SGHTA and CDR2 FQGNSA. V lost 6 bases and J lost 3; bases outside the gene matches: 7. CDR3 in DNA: TGTGCCAGCAGTGCAGCCGGGACTAGCGGCTACAATGAGCAGTTCTTC. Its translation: CASSAAGTSGYNEQFF.

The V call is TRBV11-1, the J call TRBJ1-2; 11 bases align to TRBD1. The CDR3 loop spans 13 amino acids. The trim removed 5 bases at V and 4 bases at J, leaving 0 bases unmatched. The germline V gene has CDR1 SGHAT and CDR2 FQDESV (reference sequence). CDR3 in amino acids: CASSGQGAYGYTF. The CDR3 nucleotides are TGTGCCAGCAGCGGACAGGGGGCCTATGGCTACACCTTC.

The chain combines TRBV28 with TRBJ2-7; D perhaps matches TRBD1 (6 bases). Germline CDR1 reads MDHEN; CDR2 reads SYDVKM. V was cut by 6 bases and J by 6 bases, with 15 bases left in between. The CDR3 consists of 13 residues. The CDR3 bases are TGTGCCAGCAGGCCCGGGACAAACCTCGAGCAGTACTTC. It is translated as CASRPGTNLEQYF.

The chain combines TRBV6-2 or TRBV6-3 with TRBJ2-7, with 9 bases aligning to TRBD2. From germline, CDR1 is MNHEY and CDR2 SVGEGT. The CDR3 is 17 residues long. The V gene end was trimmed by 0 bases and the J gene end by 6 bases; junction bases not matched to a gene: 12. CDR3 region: CASSYSGAPAGGSEQYF. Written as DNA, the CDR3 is TGTGCCAGCAGTTACTCAGGGGCGCCAGCGGGAGGCTCCGAGCAGTACTTC.

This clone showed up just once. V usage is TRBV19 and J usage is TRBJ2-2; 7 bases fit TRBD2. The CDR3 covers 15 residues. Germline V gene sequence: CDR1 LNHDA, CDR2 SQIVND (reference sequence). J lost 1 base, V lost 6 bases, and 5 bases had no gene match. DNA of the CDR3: TGTGCCAGTAGACCAAGCGGGATGAACACCGGGGAGCTGTTTTTT. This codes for CASRPSGMNTGELFF.